The sequence of this T cell receptor (beta chain) was determined in a study of shared clonotypes between healthy human individuals. Study details: Plates per donor: three CD4 naive, three CD4 memory, two CD8 naive, one CD8 memory.

The CDR3 has 17 amino acids. Germline V gives CDR1 SGHRS, CDR2 YFSETQ. The junction had 10 bases not matched to a gene; V was cut back by 0 bases and J by 8 bases. Replicate PCRs for sorted subsets used approximately 220 ng DNA; this equaled around 28,000 T cell genomes. Measured with immunoSEQ multiplex PCR; TCRdb has only the in-frame clones, and not every one. Of over 2 million clones listed, roughly 94% are singletons. Sequencing was carried out using naive CD4+ T cells sorted from blood. Documented subset: CD45RA+ positively selected. This chain connects TRBV5-1 to TRBJ2-1; 11 nucleotides align to TRBD2. The TCR sequence derives from a man aged 18 to 35 in good health. The CDR3 sequence: CASSLGLAGGSLHEQFF. The DNA for the CDR3 is TGCGCCAGCAGCTTGGGGCTAGCGGGAGGATCACTCCATGAGCAGTTCTTC.